This T cell receptor (beta chain) is drawn from a study of blood T cell repertoires in COVID-19. Study information: COVID-19 samples, acute and convalescent, were from the United States, Italy and Spain.

The CDR3 has 15 amino acids. The germline gives CDR1 SGDLS, CDR2 YYNGEE. V was clipped by 3 bases and J by 1 base, with 13 bases between them. Original data processing: Amplification of reference gene primers provided the estimated nucleated cell counts. Some clones are missing from TCRdb's copy, which holds only in-frame ones; the method was immunoSEQ multiplex PCR. V and J calls and clone size come straight from that table; D and trimming were deduced from the DNA. The table has about 130,000 clones, about 85% seen once; the top ten hold roughly 6.7%. The genes are TRBV9 and TRBJ1-1; D perhaps matches TRBD1 (6 bases). Sequencing input: peripheral blood. The origin of this receptor is a man older than 75 with active or convalescent COVID-19. CDR3 in amino acids: CASSASLQGNTEAFF. In DNA form, the CDR3 reads TGTGCCAGCAGCGCAAGCCTACAGGGGAACACTGAAGCTTTCTTT.